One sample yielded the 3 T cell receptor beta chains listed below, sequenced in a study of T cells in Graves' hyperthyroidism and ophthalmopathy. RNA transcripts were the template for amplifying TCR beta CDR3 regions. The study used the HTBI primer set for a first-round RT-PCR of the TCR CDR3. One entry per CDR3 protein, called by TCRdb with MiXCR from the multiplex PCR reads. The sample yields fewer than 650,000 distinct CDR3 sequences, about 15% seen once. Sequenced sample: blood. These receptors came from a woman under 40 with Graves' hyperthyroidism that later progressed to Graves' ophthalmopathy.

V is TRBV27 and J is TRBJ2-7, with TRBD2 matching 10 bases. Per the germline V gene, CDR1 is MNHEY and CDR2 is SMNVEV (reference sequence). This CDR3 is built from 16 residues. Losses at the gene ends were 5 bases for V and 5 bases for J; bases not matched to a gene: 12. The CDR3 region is CASSPIAGGPKNEQYF. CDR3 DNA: TGTGCCAGCAGTCCAATAGCGGGAGGCCCCAAGAACGAGCAGTACTTC.

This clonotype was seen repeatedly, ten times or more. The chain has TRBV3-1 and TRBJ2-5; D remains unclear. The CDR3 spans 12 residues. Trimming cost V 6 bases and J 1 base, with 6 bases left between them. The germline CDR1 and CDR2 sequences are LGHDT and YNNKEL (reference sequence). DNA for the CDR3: TGTGCCAGCAGTCAACCCCAAGAGACCCAGTACTTC. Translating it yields CASSQPQETQYF.

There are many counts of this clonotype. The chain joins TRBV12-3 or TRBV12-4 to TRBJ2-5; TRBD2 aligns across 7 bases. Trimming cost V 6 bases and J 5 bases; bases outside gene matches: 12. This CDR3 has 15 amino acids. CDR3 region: CASSRAGFGGETQYF. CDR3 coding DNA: TGTGCCAGCAGCAGAGCGGGATTCGGCGGGGAGACCCAGTACTTC.